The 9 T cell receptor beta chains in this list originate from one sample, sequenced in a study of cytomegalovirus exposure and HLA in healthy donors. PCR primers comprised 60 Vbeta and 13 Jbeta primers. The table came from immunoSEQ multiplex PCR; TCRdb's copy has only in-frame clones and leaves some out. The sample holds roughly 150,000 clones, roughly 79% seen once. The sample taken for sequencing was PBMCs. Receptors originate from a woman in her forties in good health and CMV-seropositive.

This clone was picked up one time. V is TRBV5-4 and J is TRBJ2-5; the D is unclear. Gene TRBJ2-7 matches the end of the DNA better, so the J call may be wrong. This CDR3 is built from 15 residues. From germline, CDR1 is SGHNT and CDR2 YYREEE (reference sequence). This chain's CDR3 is CASSPGPLQTYEQYF. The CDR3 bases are TGTGCCAGCAGCCCAGGCCCCCTGCAGACCTACGAGCAGTACTTC.

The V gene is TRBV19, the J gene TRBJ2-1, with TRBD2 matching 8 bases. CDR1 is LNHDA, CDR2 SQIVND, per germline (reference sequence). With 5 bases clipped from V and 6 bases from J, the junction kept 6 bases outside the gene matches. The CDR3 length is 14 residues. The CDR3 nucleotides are TGTGCCAGTAGTTATAGCGGGATCACCAATGAGCAGTTCTTC. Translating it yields CASSYSGITNEQFF.

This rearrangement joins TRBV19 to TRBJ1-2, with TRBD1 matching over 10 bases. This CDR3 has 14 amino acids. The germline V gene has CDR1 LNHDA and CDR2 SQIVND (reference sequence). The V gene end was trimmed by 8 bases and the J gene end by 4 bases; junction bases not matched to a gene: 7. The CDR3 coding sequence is TGTGCCAGTGAAGACAGGGGGCAACTCTATGGCTACACCTTC. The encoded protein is CASEDRGQLYGYTF. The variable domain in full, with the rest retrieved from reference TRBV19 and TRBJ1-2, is DGGITQSPKYLFRKEGQNVTLSCEQNLNHDAMYWYRQDPGQGLRLIYYSQIVNDFQKGDIAEGYSVSREKKESFPLTVTSAQKNPTAFYLCASEDRGQLYGYTFGSGTRLTVV.

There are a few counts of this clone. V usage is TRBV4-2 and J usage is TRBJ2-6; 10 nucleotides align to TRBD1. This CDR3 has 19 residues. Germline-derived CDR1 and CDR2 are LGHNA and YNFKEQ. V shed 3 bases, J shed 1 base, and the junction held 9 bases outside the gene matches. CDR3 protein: CASSQNTGTGVSGANVLTF. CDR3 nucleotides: TGTGCCAGCAGCCAGAATACCGGGACAGGGGTTTCTGGGGCCAACGTCCTGACTTTC.

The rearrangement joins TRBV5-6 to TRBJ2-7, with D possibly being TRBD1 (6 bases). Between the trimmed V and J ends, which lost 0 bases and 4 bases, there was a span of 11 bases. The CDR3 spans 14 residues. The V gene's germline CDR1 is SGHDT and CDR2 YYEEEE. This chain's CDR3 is CASSLDGQNYEQYF. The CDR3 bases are TGTGCCAGCAGCTTGGACGGACAGAATTACGAGCAGTACTTC.

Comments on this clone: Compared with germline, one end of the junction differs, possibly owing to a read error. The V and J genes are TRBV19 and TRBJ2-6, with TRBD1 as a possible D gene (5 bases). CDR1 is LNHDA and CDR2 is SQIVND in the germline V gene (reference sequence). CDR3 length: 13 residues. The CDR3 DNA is TGTGCCACCAAGTCGTCTGGGGCCGACGTCCTGACTTTC. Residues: CATKSSGADVLTF.

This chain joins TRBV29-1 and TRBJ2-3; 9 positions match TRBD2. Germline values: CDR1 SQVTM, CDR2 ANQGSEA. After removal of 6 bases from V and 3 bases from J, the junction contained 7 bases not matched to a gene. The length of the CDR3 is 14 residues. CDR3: CSVAPGLATDTQYF. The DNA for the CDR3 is TGCAGCGTCGCACCGGGACTAGCAACAGATACGCAGTATTTT.

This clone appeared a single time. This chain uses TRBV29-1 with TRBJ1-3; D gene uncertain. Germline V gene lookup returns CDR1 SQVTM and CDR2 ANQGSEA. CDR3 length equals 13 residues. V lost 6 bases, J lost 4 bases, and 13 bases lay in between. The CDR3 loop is CSVRLGAGNTIYF. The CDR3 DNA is TGCAGCGTGCGGCTCGGCGCGGGAAACACCATATATTTT.

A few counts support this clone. The CDR3: CASSAGQGSGNTIYF. The CDR3 DNA sequence: TGCGCCAGCAGCGCTGGGCAGGGCTCTGGAAACACCATATATTTT. The chain has TRBV5-1 and TRBJ1-3; D is perhaps TRBD1 (5 bases). V lost 4 bases and J lost 0, with 11 bases in between. CDR1 SGHRS and CDR2 YFSETQ come from the germline V gene. The CDR3 covers 15 residues.